This T cell receptor beta chain was documented in a study of T-cell memory formation after mild COVID-19. Study overall: TCR clusters showed largely donor specificity. General observations from the study: The study detected some responding clones in pre-infection memory, suggesting cross-reactive memory joined. Mainly CM and EM harbored the contracting CD4+ clones; mainly EMRA harbored the CD8+ ones.

From germline, CDR1 is MNHEY and CDR2 SVGAGI. This CDR3 contains 17 residues. V shed 6 bases and J shed 2 bases, with 22 bases lying between them. On this clonotype: What it binds is not known.

5'RACE with constant-segment primers built TCRalpha and TCRbeta cDNA libraries with UMIs. TCRdb reanalysed the 5' RACE reads using MiXCR and keeps one entry per CDR3 protein. The data hold hundreds of thousands of distinct CDR3 sequences, with about 20% observed a single time. The clonotype comes from an adult woman who had mild COVID-19 (a few samples of this study predate the infection). Cell type and time point are not known. Sequenced: PBMCs or a T cell subset sorted from them (not recorded which). The gene calls are TRBV6-5 and TRBJ2-5; D may match TRBD1 or TRBD2 (5 bases each). The CDR3 nucleotides read TGTGCCAGCAGCCAATACCCGGGACGGACCCTACAAGAGACCCAGTACTTC. Translated, it gives CASSQYPGRTLQETQYF.